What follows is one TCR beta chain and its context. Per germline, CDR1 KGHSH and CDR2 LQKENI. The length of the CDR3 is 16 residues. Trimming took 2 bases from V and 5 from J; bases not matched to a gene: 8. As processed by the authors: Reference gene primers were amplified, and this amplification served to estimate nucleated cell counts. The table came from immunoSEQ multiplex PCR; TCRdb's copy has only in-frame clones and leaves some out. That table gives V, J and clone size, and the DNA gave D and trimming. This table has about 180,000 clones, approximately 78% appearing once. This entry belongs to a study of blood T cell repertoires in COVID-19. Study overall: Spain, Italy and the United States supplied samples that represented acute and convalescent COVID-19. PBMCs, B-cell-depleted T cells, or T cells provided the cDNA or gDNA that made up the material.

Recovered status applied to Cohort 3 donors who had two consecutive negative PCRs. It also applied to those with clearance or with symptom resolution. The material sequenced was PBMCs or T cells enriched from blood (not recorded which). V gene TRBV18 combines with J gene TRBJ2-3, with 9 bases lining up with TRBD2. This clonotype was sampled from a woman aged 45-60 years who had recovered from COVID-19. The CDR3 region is CASSPYEGLARDTQYF. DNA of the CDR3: TGTGCCAGCTCACCATATGAGGGACTAGCAAGAGATACGCAGTATTTT.